This is a list of T cell receptor beta chains from one sample in a study of PD-L1 blockade in urothelial cancer. Clones were sequenced by immunoSEQ multiplex PCR, and TCRdb holds only the in-frame ones, with some missing. Seen here are some 110,000 clones, 85% to 90% observed once, and the top ten hold approximately 1.7%. This sample comprised PBMCs, obtained around atezolizumab (anti-PD-L1) treatment. These receptors came from a man between 60 and 70 years old with urothelial cancer. Both conserved end residues are part of each CDR3. A D gene is named only where the DNA matches it firmly. Some rows have no size entry. The others give once, few or many, or a class for an expanded clone.

V gene,D gene,clone size,J gene,CDR3 protein,CDR3 DNA
TRBV27,TRBD1,-,TRBJ1-5,CASADRRNQPQHF,TGTGCCAGCGCGGACAGGCGCAATCAGCCCCAGCATTTT
TRBV10-3,-,-,TRBJ1-2,CAISAQANYGYTF,TGTGCCATCAGCGCACAGGCGAACTATGGCTACACCTTC
TRBV7-6,TRBD2,-,TRBJ2-5,CASSGDPSGGAETQYF,TGTGCCAGCAGCGGAGACCCTAGCGGGGGGGCGGAGACCCAGTACTTC
TRBV7-9,TRBD2,-,TRBJ2-6,CASSPGGLAGVSGANVLTF,TGTGCCAGCAGCCCCGGGGGACTAGCGGGAGTTTCTGGGGCCAACGTCCTGACTTTC
TRBV11-3,TRBD1,-,TRBJ1-2,CASSSGQGERPNYGYTF,TGTGCCAGCAGCTCTGGACAGGGGGAAAGACCTAACTATGGCTACACCTTC
TRBV2,-,-,TRBJ2-7,CASSEPFEVEQYF,TGTGCCAGCAGTGAACCGTTTGAGGTCGAGCAGTACTTC
TRBV7-2,-,-,TRBJ2-1,CASSRRADIATEQFF,TGTGCCAGCAGCCGAAGGGCGGACATAGCCACTGAGCAGTTCTTC
TRBV4-3,TRBD1,-,TRBJ2-1,CASSQRDRGNEQFF,TGCGCCAGCAGCCAACGTGACAGGGGTAATGAGCAGTTCTTC
TRBV5-1,TRBD1,-,TRBJ2-5,CASSLEQGQETQYF,TGCGCCAGCAGCCTTGAACAGGGGCAAGAGACCCAGTACTTC
TRBV6-1,-,once,TRBJ2-2,CASREDWRIRELFF,TGTGCCAGCAGGGAGGACTGGCGAATAAGGGAGCTGTTTTTT
TRBV10-3,-,-,TRBJ1-3,CAIGGNLEGPKWSGNTIYF,TGTGCCATCGGGGGGAACCTCGAGGGACCCAAATGGTCTGGAAACACCATATATTTT
TRBV7-6,-,-,TRBJ2-3,CASSLARTDTQYF,TGTGCCAGCAGCTTAGCGAGGACAGATACGCAGTATTTT
TRBV5-1,TRBD1,-,TRBJ1-1,CASSPGQGFLQAFF,TGCGCCAGCAGCCCGGGACAGGGTTTTCTCCAAGCTTTCTTT
TRBV29-1,-,-,TRBJ2-1,CSVVRQLWGYNEQFF,TGCAGCGTCGTAAGACAGCTGTGGGGTTACAATGAGCAGTTCTTC
TRBV6-5,-,-,TRBJ2-3,CASSSPWRESTDTQYF,TGTGCCAGCAGTTCCCCGTGGAGGGAGAGCACAGATACGCAGTATTTT
TRBV27,TRBD1,-,TRBJ1-4,CASSSAGQGGEKLFF,TGTGCCAGCAGTTCAGCGGGACAGGGAGGTGAAAAACTGTTTTTT
TRBV10-3,-,-,TRBJ1-5,CAISGAGHQPQHF,TGTGCCATCAGTGGCGCAGGGCATCAGCCCCAGCATTTT
TRBV19,-,-,TRBJ2-3,CASSIDGGLDTQYF,TGTGCCAGTAGTATAGATGGCGGTTTGGATACGCAGTATTTT
TRBV10-3,-,-,TRBJ2-2,CAISEATSDTGELFF,TGTGCCATCAGTGAGGCGACTAGTGACACCGGGGAGCTGTTTTTT
TRBV6-5,TRBD2,-,TRBJ2-7,CASSLSGILSYEQYF,TGTGCCAGCAGCCTTAGCGGGATTCTTTCCTACGAGCAGTACTTC
TRBV5-1,TRBD2,-,TRBJ2-2,CASSLGLAPNTGELFF,TGCGCCAGCAGTTTGGGACTAGCGCCGAACACCGGGGAGCTGTTTTTT
TRBV11-2,TRBD1,-,TRBJ1-2,CASSLGQGAYGYTF,TGTGCCAGCAGCTTAGGACAGGGGGCCTATGGCTACACCTTC
TRBV7-2,-,-,TRBJ1-6,CATPSVSSYNSPLHF,TGTGCCACTCCCTCGGTGTCCTCCTATAATTCACCCCTCCACTTT
TRBV6-4,-,-,TRBJ2-7,CASSDLQGPYEQYF,TGTGCCAGCAGTGATCTCCAGGGTCCCTACGAGCAGTACTTC
TRBV7-3,TRBD2,-,TRBJ2-3,CASSSSGGASDTQYF,TGTGCCAGCAGCTCAAGCGGGGGGGCCTCAGATACGCAGTATTTT
TRBV19,TRBD2,-,TRBJ2-1,CASSQGLAGRYNEQFF,TGTGCCAGTAGTCAGGGACTAGCGGGGAGATACAATGAGCAGTTCTTC
TRBV27,-,-,TRBJ2-3,CASSLEASTTQYF,TGTGCCAGCAGTTTAGAGGCTAGCACGACGCAGTATTTT
TRBV11-3,TRBD1,-,TRBJ2-2,CASSAETGVNTGELFF,TGTGCCAGCAGCGCGGAGACAGGGGTAAACACCGGGGAGCTGTTTTTT
TRBV19,-,-,TRBJ2-1,CASSIDPTLSYNEQFF,TGTGCCAGTAGTATAGATCCTACCCTCTCCTACAATGAGCAGTTCTTC
TRBV7-9,TRBD1,-,TRBJ1-4,CASSDGQGATNEKLFF,TGTGCCAGCAGCGATGGACAGGGGGCAACTAATGAAAAACTGTTTTTT
TRBV7-3,-,-,TRBJ1-2,CASSFTANYGYTF,TGTGCCAGCAGCTTTACAGCTAACTATGGCTACACCTTC